A selection of T cell receptor beta chains follows, all from one sample in a study of cytomegalovirus exposure and HLA in healthy donors. TCRdb's copy holds only in-frame clones and misses some; the assay was immunoSEQ multiplex PCR. The top ten clones hold 1% of a sample with over 150,000 clones, about 82% of them seen once. Sequencing used PBMCs. The source is a woman aged 45-65 years in good health and CMV-seropositive. The CDR3 runs from the conserved cysteine through the conserved F or W. A D gene is named only where the DNA matches it firmly. Rows give clone size only sometimes, using once, few, many, or a class for an expanded clone.

D gene: TRBD2
clone size: -
J gene: TRBJ2-1
V gene: TRBV9
CDR3 DNA: TGTGCCAGCAGCGTAGTTCCTAGCGGGAACTCCAGGGAGCAGTTCTTC
CDR3 protein: CASSVVPSGNSREQFF

D gene: -
clone size: -
J gene: TRBJ1-4
V gene: TRBV6-5
CDR3 DNA: TGTGCCAGCAGTAACGGGGGGGGAACTAATGAAAAACTGTTTTTT
CDR3 protein: CASSNGGGTNEKLFF

D gene: TRBD1
clone size: -
J gene: TRBJ2-1
V gene: TRBV27
CDR3 DNA: TGTGCCAGCAGTTTATCTGGACAGGGGGCCTGGGAGCAGTTCTTC
CDR3 protein: CASSLSGQGAWEQFF

D gene: TRBD2
clone size: few
J gene: TRBJ2-5
V gene: TRBV7-6
CDR3 DNA: TGTGCCAGCAGCTTTACTAGCGGGAAAGAGACCCAGTACTTC
CDR3 protein: CASSFTSGKETQYF

D gene: -
clone size: -
J gene: TRBJ1-2
V gene: TRBV27
CDR3 DNA: TGTGCCAGCAGTCCCCTTGGCTCCTATGGCTACACCTTC
CDR3 protein: CASSPLGSYGYTF

D gene: TRBD2
clone size: -
J gene: TRBJ2-5
V gene: TRBV27
CDR3 DNA: TGTGCCAGCAGGGCTAGCGGTCGTGAGACCCAGTACTTC
CDR3 protein: CASRASGRETQYF

D gene: -
clone size: -
J gene: TRBJ1-4
V gene: TRBV7-7
CDR3 DNA: TGTGCTAGCAGCTTCCGGGGGGGCGCGGGGGACGAAAAACTGTTTTTT
CDR3 protein: CASSFRGGAGDEKLFF

D gene: -
clone size: -
J gene: TRBJ1-3
V gene: TRBV11-1
CDR3 DNA: TGTGCCAGCAGCTTCGGTCCGAGATCTGGAAACACCATATATTTT
CDR3 protein: CASSFGPRSGNTIYF

D gene: TRBD1
clone size: -
J gene: TRBJ2-3
V gene: TRBV18
CDR3 DNA: TGTGCCAGCTCACCACTAGGACAGGGGGCTAATACGCAGTATTTT
CDR3 protein: CASSPLGQGANTQYF

D gene: TRBD1
clone size: -
J gene: TRBJ1-2
V gene: TRBV18
CDR3 DNA: TGTGCCAGCTCACTTTTTAACCCAGTAGGGGGCGGCGATGGCTACACCTTC
CDR3 protein: CASSLFNPVGGGDGYTF

D gene: TRBD2
clone size: -
J gene: TRBJ2-7
V gene: TRBV4-3
CDR3 DNA: TGCGCCAGCAGCCTTGGACTAGCGGAGGCCTACGAGCAGTACTTC
CDR3 protein: CASSLGLAEAYEQYF

D gene: TRBD1
clone size: -
J gene: TRBJ1-1
V gene: TRBV28
CDR3 DNA: TGTGCCAGCAGTTTATGGTGGGACAGGGGGCGTACTGAAGCTTTCTTT
CDR3 protein: CASSLWWDRGRTEAFF

D gene: -
clone size: -
J gene: TRBJ1-5
V gene: TRBV6-5
CDR3 DNA: TGTGCCAGCGGACCCTGGGGACATGGCAATCAGCCCCAGCATTTT
CDR3 protein: CASGPWGHGNQPQHF

D gene: -
clone size: once
J gene: TRBJ2-5
V gene: TRBV28
CDR3 DNA: TGTGCCAGCAGCTCCCGGGCCAGGGGGGAAGAGACCCAGTACTTC
CDR3 protein: CASSSRARGEETQYF

D gene: -
clone size: -
J gene: TRBJ1-2
V gene: TRBV5-5
CDR3 DNA: TGTGCCAGCAGCTTTCAACAGGATCCTAACTATGGCTACACCTTC
CDR3 protein: CASSFQQDPNYGYTF

D gene: -
clone size: -
J gene: TRBJ1-1
V gene: TRBV30
CDR3 DNA: TGTGCCTACGTAAGGGGAGGACTCCCTGAAGCTTTCTTT
CDR3 protein: CAYVRGGLPEAFF

D gene: -
clone size: -
J gene: TRBJ2-7
V gene: TRBV6-6
CDR3 DNA: TGTGCCAGCAATCCTTCCAGGGCGCAGGACGAGCAGTACTTC
CDR3 protein: CASNPSRAQDEQYF

D gene: TRBD1
clone size: -
J gene: TRBJ1-2
V gene: TRBV5-1
CDR3 DNA: TGCGCCAGCAGCGCATTTACCACCACAGGGGCTGATGGCTACACCTTC
CDR3 protein: CASSAFTTTGADGYTF

D gene: -
clone size: -
J gene: TRBJ2-5
V gene: TRBV19
CDR3 DNA: TGTGCCAGTAGAAGGGGGAATCAAGAGACCCAGTACTTC
CDR3 protein: CASRRGNQETQYF

D gene: TRBD2
clone size: -
J gene: TRBJ2-7
V gene: TRBV18
CDR3 DNA: TGTGCCAGCTCACTGGACTCCGGGACTAGCACCTACTTC
CDR3 protein: CASSLDSGTSTYF

D gene: -
clone size: once
J gene: TRBJ2-7
V gene: TRBV9
CDR3 DNA: TGTGCCAGCAGCACAGACCCGACAGGCAGGCGCGAGCAGTACTTC
CDR3 protein: CASSTDPTGRREQYF

D gene: -
clone size: -
J gene: TRBJ1-1
V gene: TRBV7-3
CDR3 DNA: TGTGCCAGCAGCTTAGGTCCCCACACAGGGCAGAGTGAAGCTTTCTTT
CDR3 protein: CASSLGPHTGQSEAFF

D gene: TRBD1
clone size: -
J gene: TRBJ2-7
V gene: TRBV27
CDR3 DNA: TGTGCCAGCAGTCCCGGACAGGGGATCTCCTACGAGCAGTACTTC
CDR3 protein: CASSPGQGISYEQYF

D gene: TRBD2
clone size: -
J gene: TRBJ2-7
V gene: TRBV2
CDR3 DNA: TGTGCCAGCGAGGCTAGCGGGGCCCACGAGCAGTACTTC
CDR3 protein: CASEASGAHEQYF

D gene: TRBD1
clone size: -
J gene: TRBJ1-1
V gene: TRBV7-8
CDR3 DNA: TGTGCCAGCAGCTTAGGATTTCGCGGACAGGGAGAAGCTTTCTTT
CDR3 protein: CASSLGFRGQGEAFF

D gene: -
clone size: -
J gene: TRBJ2-7
V gene: TRBV27
CDR3 DNA: TGTGCCAGCAGTCTAACCGGGACACCGAAAGCCTACGAGCAGTACTTC
CDR3 protein: CASSLTGTPKAYEQYF

D gene: -
clone size: once
J gene: TRBJ2-5
V gene: TRBV7-9
CDR3 DNA: TGTTCCAGCAGCTTATCTTTACAGTCCCAAGAGACCCAGTACTTC
CDR3 protein: CSSSLSLQSQETQYF

D gene: TRBD1
clone size: -
J gene: TRBJ2-3
V gene: TRBV19
CDR3 DNA: TGTGCCAGTAATGATGACAGGGGGTTTTCTCGGGATACGCAGTATTTT
CDR3 protein: CASNDDRGFSRDTQYF

D gene: TRBD1
clone size: -
J gene: TRBJ2-6
V gene: TRBV9
CDR3 DNA: TGTGCCAGCAGCCTCCCGGCGACAGGGACACTTCCTGGGGCCAACGTCCTGACTTTC
CDR3 protein: CASSLPATGTLPGANVLTF

D gene: TRBD1
clone size: -
J gene: TRBJ1-1
V gene: TRBV9
CDR3 DNA: TGTGCCAGCAGCGACTCGACAGGGGACGCTTTCTTT
CDR3 protein: CASSDSTGDAFF

D gene: TRBD1
clone size: -
J gene: TRBJ1-2
V gene: TRBV11-2
CDR3 DNA: TGCGCCAGCAGCCGGGAAGGGACAGGGTCTAACTATGGCTACACCTTC
CDR3 protein: CASSREGTGSNYGYTF